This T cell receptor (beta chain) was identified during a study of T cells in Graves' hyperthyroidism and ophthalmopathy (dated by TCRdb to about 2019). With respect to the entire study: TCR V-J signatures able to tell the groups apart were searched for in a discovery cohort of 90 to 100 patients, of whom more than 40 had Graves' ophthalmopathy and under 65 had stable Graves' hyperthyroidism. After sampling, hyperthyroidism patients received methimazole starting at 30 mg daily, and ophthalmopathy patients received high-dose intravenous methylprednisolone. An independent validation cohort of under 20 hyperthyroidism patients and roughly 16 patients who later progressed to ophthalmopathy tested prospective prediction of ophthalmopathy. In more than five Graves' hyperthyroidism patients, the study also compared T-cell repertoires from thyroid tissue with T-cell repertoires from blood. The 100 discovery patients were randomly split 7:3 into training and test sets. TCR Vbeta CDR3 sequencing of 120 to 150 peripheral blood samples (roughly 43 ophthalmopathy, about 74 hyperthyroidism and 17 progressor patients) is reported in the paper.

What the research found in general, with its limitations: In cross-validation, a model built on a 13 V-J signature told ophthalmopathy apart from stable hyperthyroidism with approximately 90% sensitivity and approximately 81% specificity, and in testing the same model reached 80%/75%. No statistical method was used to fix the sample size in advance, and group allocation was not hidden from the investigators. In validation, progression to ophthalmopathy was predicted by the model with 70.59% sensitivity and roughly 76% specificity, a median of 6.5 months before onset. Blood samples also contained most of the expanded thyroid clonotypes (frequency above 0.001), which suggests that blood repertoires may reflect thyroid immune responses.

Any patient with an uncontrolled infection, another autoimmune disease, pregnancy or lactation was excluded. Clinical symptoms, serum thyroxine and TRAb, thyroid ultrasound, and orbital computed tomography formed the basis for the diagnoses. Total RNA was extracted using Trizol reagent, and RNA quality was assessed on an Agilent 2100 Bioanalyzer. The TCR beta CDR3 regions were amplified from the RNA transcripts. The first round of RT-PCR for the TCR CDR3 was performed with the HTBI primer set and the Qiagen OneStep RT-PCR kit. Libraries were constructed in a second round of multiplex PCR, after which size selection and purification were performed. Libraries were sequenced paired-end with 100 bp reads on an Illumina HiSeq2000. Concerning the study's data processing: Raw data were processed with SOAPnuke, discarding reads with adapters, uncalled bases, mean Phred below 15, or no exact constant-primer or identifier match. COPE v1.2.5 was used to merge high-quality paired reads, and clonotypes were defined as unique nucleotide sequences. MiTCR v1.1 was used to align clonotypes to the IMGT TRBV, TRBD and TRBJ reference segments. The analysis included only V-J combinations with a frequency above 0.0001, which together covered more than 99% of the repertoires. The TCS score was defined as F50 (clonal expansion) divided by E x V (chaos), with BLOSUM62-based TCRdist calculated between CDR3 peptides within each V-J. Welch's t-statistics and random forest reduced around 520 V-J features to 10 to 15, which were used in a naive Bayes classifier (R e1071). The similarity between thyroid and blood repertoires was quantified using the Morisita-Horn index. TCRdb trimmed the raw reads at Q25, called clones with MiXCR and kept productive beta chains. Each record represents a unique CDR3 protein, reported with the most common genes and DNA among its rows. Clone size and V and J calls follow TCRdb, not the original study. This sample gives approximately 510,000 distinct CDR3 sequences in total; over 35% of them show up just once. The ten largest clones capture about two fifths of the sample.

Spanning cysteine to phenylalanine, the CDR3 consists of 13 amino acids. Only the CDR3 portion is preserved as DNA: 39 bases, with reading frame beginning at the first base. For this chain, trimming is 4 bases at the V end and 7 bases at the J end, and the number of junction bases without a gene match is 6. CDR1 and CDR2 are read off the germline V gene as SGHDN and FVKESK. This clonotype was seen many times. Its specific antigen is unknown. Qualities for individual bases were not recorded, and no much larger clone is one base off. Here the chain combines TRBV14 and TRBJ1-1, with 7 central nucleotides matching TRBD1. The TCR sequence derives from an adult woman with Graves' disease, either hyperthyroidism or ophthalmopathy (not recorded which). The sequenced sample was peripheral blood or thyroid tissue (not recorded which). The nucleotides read TGTGCCAGCAGCCGACTTACAGGGGATGAAGCTTTCTTT. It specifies CASSRLTGDEAFF.